A selection of T cell receptor beta chains follows, all from one sample in a study of human T cells and chemical hapten exposure. TCRdb re-called the RACE reads with MiXCR, one entry per CDR3 protein. The sample holds around 120,000 distinct CDR3 sequences, less than 15% seen once. The material sequenced was whole blood, taken in connection with sensitization to the hapten diphenylcyclopropenone (DPC). The receptors derive from a young woman with alopecia areata. Some clones in this sample may be carry-over from other donors' samples. The conserved cysteine and the conserved F or W are not part of the CDR3 here.

V gene,CDR3 protein
TRBV7-2,ASSLAFRPSTDTQY
TRBV20-1,SARAGTGGASYNEQF
TRBV20-1,SAPGSGGDYNEQF
TRBV4-2,ASSQAGAATTGELF
TRBV5-4,ASSLPQETQY
TRBV20-1,SAPGQGNQPQH
TRBV6-2/TRBV6-3,ASSRGTDYNQPQH
TRBV29-1,SVLGQVNTGELF
TRBV20-1,SASSRGWYGYT
TRBV7-2,ASSAGRGQYYGYT
TRBV11-2,ASSLEGIGTQY
TRBV6-2/TRBV6-3,ASSLLTDTQY
TRBV4-3,ASSPRAQGNTGELF
TRBV11-2,ASSFGGANTGELF
TRBV5-5,ASSPGYNSPLH
TRBV3-1,ASSPLLRRNTEAF
TRBV7-9,ASTTRPGRGSTDTQY
TRBV6-5,ASSYRGPLYNEQF
TRBV7-9,ASSLALGGLSDTEAF
TRBV7-9,ASSLGTQETQY
TRBV29-1,SVYTGVDEQY
TRBV3-1,ASSQAPDRSNSPLH
TRBV27,ASSLLAGDYEQY
TRBV19,ASSIERIGHQPQH
TRBV14,ASSQDRSAETQY
TRBV20-1,SARPSLGAQETQY
TRBV7-2,ASSSSRTPGQGLISNQPQH
TRBV5-5,ASSLVEVTQY
TRBV14,ASSQAGFEAF
TRBV12-3/TRBV12-4,ASSLEYEQY
TRBV3-1,ASSQALGGQRNIQY
TRBV7-2,ASQGTPNTGELF
TRBV12-3/TRBV12-4,ASSSPKEKLF
TRBV20-1,SAIVSSGGKAYEQY
TRBV12-3/TRBV12-4,ASRVQGIGNQPQH
TRBV7-9,ASSSTGRMYNQPQH
TRBV28,ASRLTGGSYNEQF
TRBV20-1,SARPRDYLYNEQF
TRBV7-6,ASSLGAGNYEQY
TRBV29-1,SADRSNYGYT
TRBV29-1,SDEDVLYGYT
TRBV3-1,ASSQPSGMGGKTQY
TRBV6-1,ASRLGQGAKAEAF
TRBV12-5,ASGWTSDSTDTQY
TRBV3-1,ASSHRHRDSYEQY
TRBV7-9,ASSSGTGDEKLF
TRBV24-1,ATSRGINYGYT
TRBV29-1,SVETAQETQY
TRBV19,ASSIANRQPVGSREKLF
TRBV7-2,ASSKTGLAGTNTGELF
TRBV6-2/TRBV6-3,ASSPWEARRANEKLF
TRBV25-1,ASSEYPGLGRGEQF
TRBV5-6,ASSRPGQGADTQY